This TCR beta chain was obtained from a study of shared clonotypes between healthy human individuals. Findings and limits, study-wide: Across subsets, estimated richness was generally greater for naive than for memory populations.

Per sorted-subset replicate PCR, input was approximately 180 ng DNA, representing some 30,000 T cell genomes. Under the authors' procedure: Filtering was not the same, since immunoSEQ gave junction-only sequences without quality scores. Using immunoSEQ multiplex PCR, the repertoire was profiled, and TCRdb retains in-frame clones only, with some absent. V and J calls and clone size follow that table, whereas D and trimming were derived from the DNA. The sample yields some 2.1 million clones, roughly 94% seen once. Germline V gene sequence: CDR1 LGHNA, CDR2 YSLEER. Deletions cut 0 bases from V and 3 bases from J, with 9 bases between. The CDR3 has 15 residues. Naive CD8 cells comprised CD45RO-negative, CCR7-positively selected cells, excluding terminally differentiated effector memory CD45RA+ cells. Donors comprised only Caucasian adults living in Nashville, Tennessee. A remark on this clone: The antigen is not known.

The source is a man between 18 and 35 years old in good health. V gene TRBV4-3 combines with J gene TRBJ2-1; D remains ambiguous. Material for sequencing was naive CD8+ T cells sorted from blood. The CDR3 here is CASSQDRANYNEQFF. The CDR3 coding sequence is TGCGCCAGCAGCCAAGATAGGGCTAACTACAATGAGCAGTTCTTC.